These T cell receptor beta chains were read from a single sample in a study of regulatory T cells in long-lasting Graves disease. In TCRdb, the multiplex PCR reads were re-called with MiXCR into one record per CDR3 protein. This table holds about 430,000 distinct CDR3 sequences, 15% found once. These data are also associated with another study on T cells in Graves' hyperthyroidism and ophthalmopathy.

The sequences come from peripheral blood mononuclear cells (PBMCs), collected at new diagnosis, from a patient treated with antithyroid drugs. The receptors here all came from a woman in her forties with Graves disease. Both conserved end residues are part of each CDR3. The order of the fields is CDR3 protein, CDR3 DNA, V gene, J gene, D gene, clone size. D genes are given only for firm matches. Only some rows state a clone size, as once, few, many or a class for expanded clones.

CASSASQGTTTDTQYF	TGTGCCAGCAGCGCGTCACAGGGGACAACCACAGATACGCAGTATTTT	TRBV9	TRBJ2-3	TRBD1	many
CASSVGLADELFF	TGTGCCAGCAGCGTAGGACTAGCGGACGAATTGTTCTTC	TRBV9	TRBJ2-1	TRBD2	-
CASSHPGSYNEQFF	TGCGCCAGCAGCCATCCGGGGTCTTACAATGAGCAGTTCTTC	TRBV4-1	TRBJ2-1	-	-
CASSPGPLLREKTQYF	TGTGCCAGCTCACCCGGTCCTCTTTTACGAGAGAAGACCCAGTACTTC	TRBV18	TRBJ2-5	-	many
CASSQNTGVSYEQYF	TGCGCCAGCAGCCAAAATACAGGGGTCTCCTACGAGCAGTACTTC	TRBV4-1	TRBJ2-7	TRBD1	few
CASSLVGTRLPGELFF	TGTGCCAGCAGCTTAGTGGGGACTCGCCTCCCCGGGGAGCTGTTTTTT	TRBV11-2	TRBJ2-2	-	many
CASRGTGFSPLHF	TGTGCCAGCAGGGGGACAGGGTTTTCACCCCTCCACTTT	TRBV25-1	TRBJ1-6	TRBD1	many
CSAPPPWTSEETQYF	TGCAGTGCCCCCCCTCCCTGGACTAGCGAAGAGACCCAGTACTTC	TRBV20-1	TRBJ2-5	TRBD2	many
CASRRRVMDNSPLHF	TGCGCCAGCAGACGACGGGTGATGGATAATTCACCCCTCCACTTT	TRBV4-1	TRBJ1-6	-	-
CASSLRGSGLYSYEQYF	TGTGCCAGCTCCCTCCGGGGTAGCGGGCTTTACTCCTACGAGCAGTACTTC	TRBV11-2	TRBJ2-7	TRBD2	many
CASSFREFEETQYF	TGTGCCAGCAGTTTTAGGGAGTTTGAAGAGACCCAGTACTTC	TRBV28	TRBJ2-5	-	few
CASSESGGRRPEQFF	TGCGCCAGCAGCGAGAGCGGCGGGAGGCGTCCTGAGCAGTTCTTC	TRBV5-1	TRBJ2-1	TRBD2	many
CASSTPRGGSPRAKNIQYF	TGTGCCAGCAGCACCCCCCGGGGCGGGAGTCCGCGAGCCAAAAACATTCAGTACTTC	TRBV11-3	TRBJ2-4	TRBD2	few
CASSLLAGFSGANVLTF	TGTGCCAGCAGTTTACTAGCGGGATTCTCTGGGGCCAACGTCCTGACTTTC	TRBV12-3/TRBV12-4	TRBJ2-6	TRBD2	many
CAYKNSRTSGRFKETQYF	TGTGCCTATAAAAATTCTCGGACTAGCGGGAGATTTAAAGAGACCCAGTACTTC	TRBV28	TRBJ2-5	TRBD2	many
CASSLTETQYF	TGTGCCAGCAGCTTAACAGAGACCCAGTACTTC	TRBV7-2	TRBJ2-5	-	many
CASSYRTYEQYF	TGTGCCAGCAGCTATCGGACCTACGAGCAGTACTTC	TRBV5-5	TRBJ2-7	-	few
CASSFGREGYEQCF	TGTGCCAGCAGTTTTGGGAGAGAAGGATACGAGCAGTGCTTC	TRBV12-3/TRBV12-4	TRBJ2-7	-	-
CASSLGHRREQYF	TGTGCCAGCAGTTTAGGACACAGAAGGGAGCAGTACTTC	TRBV27	TRBJ2-7	-	many
CASSQYTGELFF	TGTGCCAGCAGTCAGTACACCGGGGAGCTGTTTTTT	TRBV6-2/TRBV6-3	TRBJ2-2	-	few
CAISSGTSITDTQYF	TGTGCCATCAGTTCAGGGACTAGCATCACAGATACGCAGTATTTT	TRBV10-3	TRBJ2-3	TRBD2	many
CASSQGTSGISYEQYF	TGCGCCAGCAGCCAGGGGACTAGCGGGATCTCCTACGAGCAGTACTTC	TRBV5-1	TRBJ2-7	TRBD2	many
CASSTTFATEAFF	TGTGCCAGTAGTACAACATTTGCCACTGAAGCTTTCTTT	TRBV19	TRBJ1-1	-	many
CSARDGDSYNSPLHF	TGCAGTGCTAGAGACGGCGACTCCTATAATTCACCCCTCCACTTT	TRBV20-1	TRBJ1-6	-	few
CSAGGPSGGIINEQFF	TGCAGTGCCGGGGGACCTAGCGGAGGAATAATTAATGAGCAGTTCTTC	TRBV20-1	TRBJ2-1	TRBD2	few
CASSWANEQFF	TGTGCCAGCAGTTGGGCCAATGAGCAGTTCTTC	TRBV28	TRBJ2-1	-	many
CASSNTGNTEAFF	TGTGCCAGTAGTAATACAGGGAACACTGAAGCTTTCTTT	TRBV19	TRBJ1-1	-	-
CASSTTGGGTRFYNEQFF	TGTGCCAGCAGCACCACAGGGGGCGGGACTAGGTTCTACAATGAGCAGTTCTTC	TRBV7-2	TRBJ2-1	-	many
CASSSDSGRAYGELFF	TGTGCCAGCAGCTCGGATAGCGGGAGGGCCTACGGGGAGCTGTTTTTT	TRBV5-4	TRBJ2-2	TRBD2	many
CASSPPGIYTDTQYF	TGTGCCAGCTCACCTCCCGGGATTTACACAGATACGCAGTATTTT	TRBV18	TRBJ2-3	-	-
CASSLPGRKQGGNTIYF	TGTGCCAGCAGTTTACCAGGCCGGAAACAGGGGGGAAACACCATATATTTT	TRBV28	TRBJ1-3	TRBD1	many
CASSSNRQFNEQFF	TGTGCCAGCAGTTCCAATAGACAGTTCAATGAGCAGTTCTTC	TRBV28	TRBJ2-1	-	many
CSATGGAPGERELFF	TGCAGTGCTACAGGGGGGGCTCCGGGGGAGCGGGAGCTGTTTTTT	TRBV20-1	TRBJ2-2	-	many
CASSQNRGRTDTQYF	TGTGCCAGCTCACAAAACAGGGGGCGCACAGATACGCAGTATTTT	TRBV18	TRBJ2-3	TRBD1	-
CASSSTDQTYEQYF	TGTGCCAGCAGTTCCACGGACCAGACCTACGAGCAGTACTTC	TRBV27	TRBJ2-7	-	many
CASSYPGQGASEQYF	TGTGCCAGCAGTTACCCGGGACAGGGGGCGTCCGAGCAGTACTTC	TRBV27	TRBJ2-7	TRBD1	few
CSAIRSAGPTYEQYF	TGCAGCGCCATACGGTCAGCGGGACCCACCTACGAGCAGTACTTC	TRBV29-1	TRBJ2-7	TRBD2	-
CASSDSGTVNEKLFF	TGTGCCAGCAGTGACTCCGGGACAGTCAATGAAAAACTGTTTTTT	TRBV25-1	TRBJ1-4	TRBD1	many
CASSIPRTGISYEQYF	TGTGCCAGCAGTATCCCTAGGACAGGGATCTCCTACGAGCAGTACTTC	TRBV28	TRBJ2-7	TRBD1	many
CASSQDTEAFF	TGTGCCAGCAGTCAGGATACTGAAGCTTTCTTT	TRBV28	TRBJ1-1	-	many
CATKTGRSSYNEQFF	TGTGCCACCAAAACCGGGAGAAGCTCCTACAATGAGCAGTTCTTC	TRBV15	TRBJ2-1	-	-
CASSPHSGRLVEQFF	TGTGCCAGCAGTCCTCATAGCGGGAGGTTGGTTGAGCAGTTCTTC	TRBV28	TRBJ2-1	TRBD2	-
CASSASVDRGYEQYF	TGTGCCAGTAGTGCCTCCGTGGACAGGGGCTACGAGCAGTACTTC	TRBV19	TRBJ2-7	TRBD1	few
CASSLSADGHQPQHF	TGTGCCAGCAGCTTATCGGCCGACGGCCATCAGCCCCAGCATTTT	TRBV11-3	TRBJ1-5	-	many
CASSSWEGRTDTQYF	TGTGCCAGCAGTTCGTGGGAGGGGCGCACAGATACGCAGTATTTT	TRBV12-3/TRBV12-4	TRBJ2-3	TRBD2	many
CASTLTESSYNEQFF	TGTGCCAGCACCCTAACAGAGAGCTCCTACAATGAGCAGTTCTTC	TRBV28	TRBJ2-1	-	many